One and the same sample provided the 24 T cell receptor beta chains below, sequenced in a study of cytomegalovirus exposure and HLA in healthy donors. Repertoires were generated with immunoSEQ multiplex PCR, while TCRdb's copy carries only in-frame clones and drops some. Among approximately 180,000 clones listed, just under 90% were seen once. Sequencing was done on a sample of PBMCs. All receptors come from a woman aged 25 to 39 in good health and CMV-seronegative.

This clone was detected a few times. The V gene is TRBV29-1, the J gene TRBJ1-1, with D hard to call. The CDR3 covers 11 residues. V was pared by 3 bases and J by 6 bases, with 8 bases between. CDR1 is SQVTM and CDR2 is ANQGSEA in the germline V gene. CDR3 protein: CSVDRGPEAFF. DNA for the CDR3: TGCAGCGTTGACCGTGGCCCTGAAGCTTTCTTT.

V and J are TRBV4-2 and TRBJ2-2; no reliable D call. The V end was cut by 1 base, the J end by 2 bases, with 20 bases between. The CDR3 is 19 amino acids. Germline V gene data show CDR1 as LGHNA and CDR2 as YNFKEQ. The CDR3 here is CASSQVRTLIGNNTGELFF. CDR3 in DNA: TGTGCCAGCAGCCAAGTCCGAACGTTAATCGGTAATAACACCGGGGAGCTGTTTTTT.

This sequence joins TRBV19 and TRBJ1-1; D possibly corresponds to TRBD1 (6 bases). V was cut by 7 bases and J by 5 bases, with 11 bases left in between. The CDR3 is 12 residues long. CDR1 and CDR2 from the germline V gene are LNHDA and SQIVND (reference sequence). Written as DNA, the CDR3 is TGTGCCAGTAAACAGGGAAATACTGAAGCTTTCTTT. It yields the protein CASKQGNTEAFF.

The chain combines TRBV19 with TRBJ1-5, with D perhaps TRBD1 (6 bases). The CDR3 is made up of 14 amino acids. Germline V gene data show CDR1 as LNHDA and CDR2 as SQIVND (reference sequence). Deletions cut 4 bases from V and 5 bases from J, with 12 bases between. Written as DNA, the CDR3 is TGTGCCAGTAGTACGACAGGCCCCGATCAGCCCCAGCATTTT. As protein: CASSTTGPDQPQHF.

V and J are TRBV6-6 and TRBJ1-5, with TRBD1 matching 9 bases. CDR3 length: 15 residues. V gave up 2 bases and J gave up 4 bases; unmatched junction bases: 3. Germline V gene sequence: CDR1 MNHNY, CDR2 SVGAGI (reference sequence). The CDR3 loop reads CASSYPGQGNQPQHF. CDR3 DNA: TGTGCCAGCAGTTACCCGGGACAGGGTAATCAGCCCCAGCATTTT.

The CDR3 bases are TGCGCCAGCAGCCAAGATAGCGGGGGTCTCTACGAGCAGTACTTC. Its translation: CASSQDSGGLYEQYF. The chain joins TRBV4-3 to TRBJ2-7; 9 bases fit TRBD2. Germline loops: CDR1 LGHNA, CDR2 YSLEER. The CDR3 contains 15 residues. With V trimmed by 0 bases and J by 3 bases, 3 bases remained unmatched.

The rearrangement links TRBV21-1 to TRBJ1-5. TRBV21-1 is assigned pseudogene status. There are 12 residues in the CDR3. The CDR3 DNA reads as TGTGCCAGCAGCAAATACAATCAGCCCCAGCATTTT. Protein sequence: CASSKYNQPQHF.

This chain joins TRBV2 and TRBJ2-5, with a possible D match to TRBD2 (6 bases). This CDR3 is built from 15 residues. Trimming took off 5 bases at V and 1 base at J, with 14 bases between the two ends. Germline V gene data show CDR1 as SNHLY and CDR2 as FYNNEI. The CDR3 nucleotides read TGTGCCAGCAGTCCGAGACTAGGGCCCCAAGAGACCCAGTACTTC. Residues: CASSPRLGPQETQYF.

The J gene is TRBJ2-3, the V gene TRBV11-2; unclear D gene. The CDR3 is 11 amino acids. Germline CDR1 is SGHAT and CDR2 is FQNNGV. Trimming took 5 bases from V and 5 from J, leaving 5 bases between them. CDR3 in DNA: TGTGCCAGCAGCCTATTAGATACGCAGTATTTT. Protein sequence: CASSLLDTQYF.

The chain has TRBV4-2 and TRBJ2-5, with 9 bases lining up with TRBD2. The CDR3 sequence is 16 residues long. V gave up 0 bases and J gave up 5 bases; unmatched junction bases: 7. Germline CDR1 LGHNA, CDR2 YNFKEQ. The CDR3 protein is CASSQELAGPLETQYF. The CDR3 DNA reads TGTGCCAGCAGCCAAGAGCTAGCGGGACCTTTGGAGACCCAGTACTTC.

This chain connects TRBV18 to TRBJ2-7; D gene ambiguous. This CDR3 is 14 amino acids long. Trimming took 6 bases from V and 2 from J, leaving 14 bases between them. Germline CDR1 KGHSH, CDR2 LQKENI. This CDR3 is CASSRNDLTYEQYF. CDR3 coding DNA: TGTGCCAGCTCCAGGAACGATCTTACCTACGAGCAGTACTTC. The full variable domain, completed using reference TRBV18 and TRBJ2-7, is NAGVMQNPRHLVRRRGQEARLRCSPMKGHSHVYWYRQLPEEGLKFMVYLQKENIIDESGMPKERFSAEFPKEGPSILRIQQVVRGDSAAYFCASSRNDLTYEQYFGPGTRLTVT.

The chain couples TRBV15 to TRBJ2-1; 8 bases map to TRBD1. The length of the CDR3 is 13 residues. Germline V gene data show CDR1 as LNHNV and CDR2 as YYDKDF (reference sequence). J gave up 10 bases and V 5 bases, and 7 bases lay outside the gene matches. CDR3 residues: CATSGHRDREQFF. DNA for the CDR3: TGTGCCACCAGCGGACACCGGGACAGGGAGCAGTTCTTC. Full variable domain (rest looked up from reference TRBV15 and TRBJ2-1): DAMVIQNPRYQVTQFGKPVTLSCSQTLNHNVMYWYQQKSSQAPKLLFHYYDKDFNNEADTPDNFQSRRPNTSFCFLDIRSPGLGDTAMYLCATSGHRDREQFFGPGTRLTVL.

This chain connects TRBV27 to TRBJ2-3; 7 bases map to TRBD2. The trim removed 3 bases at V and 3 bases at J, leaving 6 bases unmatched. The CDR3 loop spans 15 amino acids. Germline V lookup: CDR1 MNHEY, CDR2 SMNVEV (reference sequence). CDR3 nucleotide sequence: TGTGCCAGCAGTTTTGTACTAGCGCTAACAGATACGCAGTATTTT. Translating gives CASSFVLALTDTQYF.

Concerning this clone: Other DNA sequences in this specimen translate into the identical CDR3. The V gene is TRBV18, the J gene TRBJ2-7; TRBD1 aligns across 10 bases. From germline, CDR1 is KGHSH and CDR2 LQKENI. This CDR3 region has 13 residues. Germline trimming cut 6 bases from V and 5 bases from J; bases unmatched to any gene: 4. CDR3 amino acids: CASSPGTGDEQYF. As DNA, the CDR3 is TGTGCCAGCTCCCCCGGGACAGGGGACGAGCAGTACTTC.

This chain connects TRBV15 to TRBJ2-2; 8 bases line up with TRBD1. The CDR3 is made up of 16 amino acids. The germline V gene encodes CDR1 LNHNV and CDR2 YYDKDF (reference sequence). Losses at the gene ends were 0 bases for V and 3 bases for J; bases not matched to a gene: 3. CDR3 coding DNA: TGTGCCACCAGCAGAGAAGCAGGGGGCTACACCGGGGAGCTGTTTTTT. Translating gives CATSREAGGYTGELFF.

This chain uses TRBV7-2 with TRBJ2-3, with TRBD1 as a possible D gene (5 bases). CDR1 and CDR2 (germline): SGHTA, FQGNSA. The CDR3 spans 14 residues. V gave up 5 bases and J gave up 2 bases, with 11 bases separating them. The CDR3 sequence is CASSPRQNTDTQYF. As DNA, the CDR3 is TGTGCCAGCAGCCCTAGACAGAACACAGATACGCAGTATTTT.

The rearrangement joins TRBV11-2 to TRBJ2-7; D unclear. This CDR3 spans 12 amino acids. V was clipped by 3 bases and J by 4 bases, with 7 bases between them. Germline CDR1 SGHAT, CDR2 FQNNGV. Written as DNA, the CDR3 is TGTGCCAGCAGCTTCTCTAGTTACGAGCAGTACTTC. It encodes CASSFSSYEQYF.

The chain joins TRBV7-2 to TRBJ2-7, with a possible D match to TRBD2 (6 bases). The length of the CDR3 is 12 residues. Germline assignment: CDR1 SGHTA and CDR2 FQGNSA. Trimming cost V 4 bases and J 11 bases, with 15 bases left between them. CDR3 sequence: CASSSMDYTKYF. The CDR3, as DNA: TGTGCCAGCAGCTCGATGGACTACACGAAGTACTTC.

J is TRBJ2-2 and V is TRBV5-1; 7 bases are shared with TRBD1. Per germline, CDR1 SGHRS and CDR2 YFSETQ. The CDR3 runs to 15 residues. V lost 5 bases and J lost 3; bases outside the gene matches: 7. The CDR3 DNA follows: TGCGCCAGCAGATACCGACAGGGAGACACCGGGGAGCTGTTTTTT. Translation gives CASRYRQGDTGELFF.

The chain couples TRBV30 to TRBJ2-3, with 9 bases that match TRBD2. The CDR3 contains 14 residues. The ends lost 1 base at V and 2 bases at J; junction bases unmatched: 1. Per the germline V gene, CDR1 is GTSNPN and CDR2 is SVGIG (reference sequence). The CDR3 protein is CAWSGLAATDTQYF. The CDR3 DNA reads TGTGCCTGGAGTGGACTAGCGGCCACAGATACGCAGTATTTT.

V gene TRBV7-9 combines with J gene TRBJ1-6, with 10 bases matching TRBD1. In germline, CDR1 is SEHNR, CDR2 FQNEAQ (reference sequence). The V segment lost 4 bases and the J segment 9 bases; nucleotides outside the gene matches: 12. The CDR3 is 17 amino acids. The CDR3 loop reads CASSSWDRGGPFSPLHF. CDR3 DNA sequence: TGTGCCAGCAGCTCGTGGGACAGGGGTGGTCCCTTTTCACCCCTCCACTTT.

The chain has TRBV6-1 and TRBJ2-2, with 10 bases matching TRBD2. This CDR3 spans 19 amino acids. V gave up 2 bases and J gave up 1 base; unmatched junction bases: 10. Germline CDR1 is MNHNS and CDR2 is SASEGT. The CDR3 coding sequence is TGTGCCAGCAGTGAATTTCGGTTGGCTAGCGGGGGGAACACCGGGGAGCTGTTTTTT. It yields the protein CASSEFRLASGGNTGELFF.

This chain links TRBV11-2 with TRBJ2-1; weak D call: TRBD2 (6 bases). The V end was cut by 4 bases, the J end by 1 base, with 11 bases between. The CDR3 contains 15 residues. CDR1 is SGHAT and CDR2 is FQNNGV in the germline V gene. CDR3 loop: CASSSLRGSYNEQFF. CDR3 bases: TGTGCCAGCAGCTCTTTGCGGGGATCCTACAATGAGCAGTTCTTC.

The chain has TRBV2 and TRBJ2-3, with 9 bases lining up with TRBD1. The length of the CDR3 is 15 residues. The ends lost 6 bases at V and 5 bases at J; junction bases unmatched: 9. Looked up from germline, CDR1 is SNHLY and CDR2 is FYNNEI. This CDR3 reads CASRADRGRGDTQYF. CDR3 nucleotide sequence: TGTGCCAGCAGGGCGGACAGGGGACGGGGAGATACGCAGTATTTT. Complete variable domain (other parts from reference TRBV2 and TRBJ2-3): EPEVTQTPSHQVTQMGQEVILRCVPISNHLYFYWYRQILGQKVEFLVSFYNNEISEKSEIFDDQFSVERPDGSNFTLKIRSTKLEDSAMYFCASRADRGRGDTQYFGPGTRLTVL.